The 15 T cell receptor beta chains given below trace back to one sample, sequenced in a study of shared clonotypes between healthy human individuals. CD45RO negativity and positive selection for CCR7 defined naive CD8 cells, a population that excluded terminally differentiated effector memory CD45RA+ cells. Generated by immunoSEQ multiplex PCR, the TCRdb table keeps only in-frame clones and is missing some. The sample has about 700,000 clones, roughly nine tenths seen once. Sequencing used naive CD8+ T cells sorted from blood. These receptors all come from a man aged 30-40 years in good health.

In nucleotides, the CDR3 is TGCGCCAGCAGCCGCGGGAGGGGAGATACGCAGTATTTT. Translating it yields CASSRGRGDTQYF. The chain carries TRBV4-3 and TRBJ2-3, with 9 bases matching TRBD2. The CDR3 is made up of 13 amino acids. In germline, CDR1 is LGHNA, CDR2 YSLEER. Trimming removed 4 bases from V and 5 bases from J; junction bases left unmatched: 1.

This chain links TRBV11-2 with TRBJ2-1, with D perhaps matching TRBD2 (6 bases). The V gene lost 5 bases and the J gene lost 7 bases, with 15 bases spanning the gap. The length of the CDR3 is 14 residues. Germline V gene lookup returns CDR1 SGHAT and CDR2 FQNNGV. The CDR3 nucleotides read TGTGCCAGCAGCGCAGGACTAAGCGGGAATGAGCAGTTCTTC. Translating gives CASSAGLSGNEQFF.

Only one count was recorded for this clone. The J gene is TRBJ2-1, the V gene TRBV30; TRBD1 aligns across 8 bases. The junction had 12 bases not matched to a gene; V was cut back by 4 bases and J by 7 bases. CDR3 length equals 15 residues. Germline values: CDR1 GTSNPN, CDR2 SVGIG (reference sequence). The CDR3 bases are TGTGCCTGGAATCGAGGGACAGGCCTGTGGAATGAGCAGTTCTTC. Translation: CAWNRGTGLWNEQFF.

The J gene is TRBJ2-3, the V gene TRBV9; 8 bases line up with TRBD2. Germline loops: CDR1 SGDLS, CDR2 YYNGEE. The CDR3 is 15 residues long. J was trimmed by 1 base and V by 7 bases; bases with no gene match: 8. The CDR3 sequence: CASGGLAGRTDTQYF. CDR3 bases: TGTGCCAGCGGGGGGCTAGCGGGCCGCACAGATACGCAGTATTTT.

The V and J genes are TRBV6-1 and TRBJ2-7; 9 nucleotides align to TRBD1. The CDR3 is made up of 14 amino acids. V was pared by 1 base and J by 4 bases, with 2 bases of the junction left unmatched. Germline V gene data show CDR1 as MNHNS and CDR2 as SASEGT. Written as DNA, the CDR3 is TGTGCCAGCAGTGAAGGACAGGGGGGATACGAGCAGTACTTC. Translated: CASSEGQGGYEQYF.

This clone was counted once. The chain carries TRBV7-9 and TRBJ2-3; either TRBD1 or TRBD2 may fit D (5 bases each). CDR3 length equals 15 residues. Deletions cut 2 bases from V and 4 bases from J, with 13 bases between. The germline CDR1 and CDR2 sequences are SEHNR and FQNEAQ (reference sequence). DNA for the CDR3: TGTGCCAGCAGCTTAATCAGGGAGTACCCAGATACGCAGTATTTT. Translation: CASSLIREYPDTQYF.

The chain links TRBV11-2 to TRBJ2-1; D not certain. The CDR3 length is 18 residues. Trimming shortened V by 4 bases and J by 0 bases, and 19 bases separated the two germline ends. In germline, CDR1 is SGHAT, CDR2 FQNNGV. CDR3 nucleotide sequence: TGTGCCAGCAGCTCCCCCCAGAACGGGTTCCTCTCCTACAATGAGCAGTTCTTC. Protein sequence: CASSSPQNGFLSYNEQFF.

V usage is TRBV15 and J usage is TRBJ2-1, with D perhaps matching TRBD1 or TRBD2 (5 bases each). CDR3 length: 12 residues. Germline lookup yields CDR1 LNHNV and CDR2 YYDKDF (reference sequence). With 0 bases removed from V and 11 bases from J, the gap between germline ends came to 8 bases. The CDR3 sequence: CATSRESGQQFF. The CDR3 coding sequence is TGTGCCACCAGCAGAGAATCGGGGCAGCAGTTCTTC.

The chain joins TRBV4-3 to TRBJ2-7, with 9 bases matching TRBD1. Trimming at V came to 0 bases and at J to 3 bases, leaving 6 bases not matched to a gene. CDR1 is LGHNA, CDR2 YSLEER, per germline. CDR3 size: 16 residues. This CDR3 reads CASSQDRGTGSYEQYF. The CDR3 DNA reads TGCGCCAGCAGCCAAGATAGGGGGACAGGGAGCTACGAGCAGTACTTC.

The chain employs TRBV5-1 and TRBJ2-3; possible D gene TRBD1, 6 bases. The CDR3 covers 19 residues. V was cut by 1 base and J by 2 bases, with 23 bases left in between. The germline gives CDR1 SGHRS, CDR2 YFSETQ. This CDR3 is CASSLFSGQGRAPTDTQYF. Written as DNA, the CDR3 is TGCGCCAGCAGCTTGTTCTCAGGGCAGGGGAGAGCACCCACAGATACGCAGTATTTT.

The chain employs TRBV23-1 and TRBJ2-3; D is perhaps TRBD2 (7 bases). TRBV23-1 is designated an ORF whose function remains uncertain. The V end was cut by 2 bases, the J end by 4 bases, with 19 bases between. The CDR3 spans 17 residues. CDR3 loop: CASSQGLEGGLPDTQYF. The CDR3 DNA follows: TGCGCCAGCAGTCAAGGCCTAGAGGGGGGGCTTCCAGATACGCAGTATTTT.

The chain has TRBV2 and TRBJ2-7, with D perhaps TRBD1 (5 bases). The CDR3 runs 15 residues. With 8 bases removed from V and 3 bases from J, the gap between germline ends came to 20 bases. Germline V gives CDR1 SNHLY, CDR2 FYNNEI. CDR3 DNA: TGTGCCAGCCGAGCAACAGGTGAGACTTTCTACGAGCAGTACTTC. It translates to CASRATGETFYEQYF.

Note on this clone: Additional DNA sequences in this sample encode the identical CDR3. The V gene is TRBV14, the J gene TRBJ2-1; 8 bases line up with TRBD2. Germline V gives CDR1 SGHDN, CDR2 FVKESK. V lost 2 bases to trimming and J lost 4 bases; unmatched junction nucleotides: 7. The CDR3 runs 16 residues. Here the CDR3 DNA reads TGTGCCAGCAGCCAAACTACTAGCGGCCTTTACAATGAGCAGTTCTTC. It yields the protein CASSQTTSGLYNEQFF.

The genes are TRBV27 and TRBJ1-4; a possible D gene is TRBD1 (5 bases). The CDR3 is 15 residues long. Germline assignment: CDR1 MNHEY and CDR2 SMNVEV (reference sequence). V dropped 7 bases and J dropped 7 bases, with 19 bases sitting between them. CDR3 residues: CASTKTVWVGEKLFF. CDR3 nucleotide sequence: TGTGCCAGCACGAAGACAGTTTGGGTTGGTGAAAAACTGTTTTTT.

The chain is built from TRBV13 and TRBJ2-1; D unresolved. The V and J ends lost 3 bases and 0 bases respectively, with 9 bases between them. The CDR3 loop spans 15 amino acids. In germline, CDR1 is PRHDT, CDR2 FYEKMQ (reference sequence). CDR3 loop: CASSFVASSYNEQFF. CDR3 coding DNA: TGTGCCAGCAGCTTTGTCGCGAGCTCCTACAATGAGCAGTTCTTC.